This T cell receptor (beta chain) is from a study of cytomegalovirus exposure and HLA in healthy donors. Study-wide findings and caveats: Rare sequences made up most TCRs, while some public TCRs were found in many donors.

The germline V and J ends were trimmed by 8 bases and 4 bases, with 17 bases remaining between them. The CDR3 is 14 amino acids. Germline CDR1 KGHSH, CDR2 LQKENI. Use of 60 Vbeta and 13 Jbeta primers characterized the PCR. Method: immunoSEQ multiplex PCR; TCRdb's copy keeps in-frame clones and lacks some. The table records over 100,000 clones, just under 70% of them present only once. This clone turned up a few times. Its antigen is unknown. The genes are TRBV18 and TRBJ1-1, with a tentative D call TRBD1 (6 bases). Material: PBMCs. The sequence came from an older woman in good health and CMV-seropositive. The CDR3 here is CASASSQGGTEAFF. The CDR3, as DNA: TGTGCCAGCGCTTCCTCACAAGGGGGCACTGAAGCTTTCTTT.